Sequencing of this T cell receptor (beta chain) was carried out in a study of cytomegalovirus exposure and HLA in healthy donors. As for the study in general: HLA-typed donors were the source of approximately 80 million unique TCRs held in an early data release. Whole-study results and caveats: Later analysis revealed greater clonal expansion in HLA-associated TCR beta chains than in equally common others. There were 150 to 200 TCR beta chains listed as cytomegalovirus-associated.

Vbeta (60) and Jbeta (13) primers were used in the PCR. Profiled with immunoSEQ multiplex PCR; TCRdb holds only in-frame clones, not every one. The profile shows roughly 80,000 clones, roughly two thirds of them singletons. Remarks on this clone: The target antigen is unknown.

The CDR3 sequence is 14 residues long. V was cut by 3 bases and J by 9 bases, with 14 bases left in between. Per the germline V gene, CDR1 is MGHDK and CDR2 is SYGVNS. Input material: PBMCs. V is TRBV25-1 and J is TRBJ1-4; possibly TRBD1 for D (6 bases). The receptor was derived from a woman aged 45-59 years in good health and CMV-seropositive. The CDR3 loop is CASSEGFRGQKLFF. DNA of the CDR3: TGTGCCAGCAGTGAGGGATTCAGGGGTCAAAAACTGTTTTTT. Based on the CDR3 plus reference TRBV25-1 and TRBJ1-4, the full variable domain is EADIYQTPRYLVIGTGKKITLECSQTMGHDKMYWYQQDPGMELHLIHYSYGVNSTEKGDLSSESTVSRIRTEHFPLTLESARPSHTSQYLCASSEGFRGQKLFFGSGTQLSVL.